The rows below give T cell receptor beta chains drawn from one sample of a study of post-analysis software for immune sequencing data. A single record per CDR3 protein comes from TCRdb applying MiXCR to the PCR reads. Of 350,000 to 500,000 distinct CDR3 sequences listed, roughly 38% are singletons. Source material: blood. The receptors come from a girl aged 2-15 years with multiple sclerosis. The CDR3 runs from the conserved cysteine through the conserved F or W. The D gene is left open where the match is weak. Size tells how often a clone was seen (once, few, many) or the class of an expanded clone, and some rows leave it out.

TRBV20-1	few	TRBJ2-1	TRBD2	TGCAGTGCTAGAGGAGCCGGGACTAGTTACAATGAGCAGTTCTTC	CSARGAGTSYNEQFF
TRBV11-2	once	TRBJ2-5	NA	TGTGCCAGCAGCTTAGGGGGCACCGGGACTCAAGAGACCCAGTACTTC	CASSLGGTGTQETQYF
TRBV20-1	NA	TRBJ1-2	NA	TGCAGTGCTAGAGTCCTGAGCCCTGACTATGGCTACACCTTC	CSARVLSPDYGYTF
TRBV20-1	NA	TRBJ2-5	NA	TGCAGTGCTAGCCCGGGACGGGGTTACCAAGAGACCCAGTACTTC	CSASPGRGYQETQYF
TRBV20-1	NA	TRBJ2-5	NA	TGCAGTGCAGAGGGGCCCGCCCAAGAGACCCAGTACTTC	CSAEGPAQETQYF
TRBV12-3/TRBV12-4	NA	TRBJ2-7	NA	TGTGCCAGCGGAGTGTCCTACGAGCAGTACTTC	CASGVSYEQYF
TRBV15	NA	TRBJ2-3	TRBD2	TGTGCCACCAGCAGAGATCGGCTAGCGGGAGGAGGGGGCACAGATACGCAGTATTTT	CATSRDRLAGGGGTDTQYF
TRBV7-9	few	TRBJ2-5	NA	TGTGCCAGCAGCTCTGACTTGATACAAGAGACCCAGTACTTC	CASSSDLIQETQYF
TRBV7-2	once	TRBJ2-7	NA	TGTGCCAGCAGCTTAGGTCTAGGGGCAATCTACGAGCAGTACTTC	CASSLGLGAIYEQYF
TRBV10-3	many	TRBJ2-7	NA	TGTGCCGCGAATGACCCTGGGGGCGAGCAGTACTTC	CAANDPGGEQYF
TRBV29-1	NA	TRBJ1-4	NA	TGCAGCGTTTCATCGGGAAAACTGTTTTTT	CSVSSGKLFF
TRBV10-3	NA	TRBJ2-1	TRBD1	TGTGCCATCACGGACAGGGGCAACAATGAGCAGTTCTTC	CAITDRGNNEQFF
TRBV30	once	TRBJ1-1	NA	TGTGCCTGGAGTGTACAAATGAACACTGAAGCTTTCTTT	CAWSVQMNTEAFF
TRBV27	NA	TRBJ2-5	TRBD1	TGTGCCAGCAGTCCTTCTCGACAGGGACAAGAGACCCAGTACTTC	CASSPSRQGQETQYF
TRBV6-5	NA	TRBJ2-1	NA	TGTGCCAGCAGTTACGCTCCTCCGGTAGTGCACAATGAGCAGTTCTTC	CASSYAPPVVHNEQFF
TRBV20-1	few	TRBJ1-2	NA	TGCAGTGCCCCGGACAGCGCTTATGGCTACACCTTC	CSAPDSAYGYTF
TRBV19	once	TRBJ1-1	NA	TGTGCCAGTAGTCAGAGGGGAACTGAAGCTTTCTTT	CASSQRGTEAFF
TRBV12-3/TRBV12-4	NA	TRBJ1-1	TRBD1	TGTGCCAGCTCCTTTAGGGCGGTGTCCACAGGGGCTGAAGCTTTCTTT	CASSFRAVSTGAEAFF
TRBV9	few	TRBJ2-5	TRBD2	TGTGCCAGCAGCGTAGGCCTAGCGGGAGTAGAGACCCAGTACTTC	CASSVGLAGVETQYF
TRBV12-3/TRBV12-4	NA	TRBJ1-1	NA	TGTGCCAGCAGTTTAGTTCCAGGGCTGAACACTGAAGCTTTCTTT	CASSLVPGLNTEAFF
TRBV11-2	few	TRBJ2-5	NA	TGTGCCAGCAGCTTAGTGAGAGAGACCCAGTACTTC	CASSLVRETQYF
TRBV6-1	NA	TRBJ1-2	NA	TGTGCCAGCAGTGAAGGGATCGGGGCTAACTATGGCTACACCTTC	CASSEGIGANYGYTF
TRBV7-2	many	TRBJ2-7	NA	TGTGCCAGCAGCTTTACGGGTAGCTACGAGCAGTACTTC	CASSFTGSYEQYF
TRBV6-5	NA	TRBJ1-1	NA	TGTGCCAGCAGTTACTCGGACATATTGAACACTGAAGCTTTCTTT	CASSYSDILNTEAFF
TRBV7-6	once	TRBJ1-6	NA	TGTGCCAGCAGCTTACTAACGACTCAGACCTATAATTCACCCCTCCACTTT	CASSLLTTQTYNSPLHF
TRBV9	NA	TRBJ2-3	TRBD2	TGTGCCAGCAGCCCGGGACTAGGAGGGGTCCCGACGCAGTATTTT	CASSPGLGGVPTQYF
TRBV29-1	many	TRBJ2-7	TRBD2	TGCAGCGTTGAACTAGCGGGAGGATTCGAGCAGTACTTC	CSVELAGGFEQYF
TRBV9	few	TRBJ2-3	TRBD1	TGTGCCAGCAGCATATCCGCGGACAGGGTCCCAGATACGCAGTATTTT	CASSISADRVPDTQYF
TRBV4-1	NA	TRBJ2-1	NA	TGCGCCAGCAGCCAACTCTCATCACTGCGGTTCTTC	CASSQLSSLRFF
TRBV4-2	NA	TRBJ1-1	TRBD1	TGTGCCAGCAGCCAAGATTTCACAAAAGACAGGGCGAACACTGAAGCTTTCTTT	CASSQDFTKDRANTEAFF
TRBV7-3	NA	TRBJ2-6	TRBD2	TGTGCCAGCAGCTTCCGTGGACTAGCGGCCTCTGGGGCCAACGTCCTGACTTTC	CASSFRGLAASGANVLTF
TRBV7-3	many	TRBJ2-3	NA	TGTGCCAGCAGCTTAGCAGGGCCAGATACGCAGTATTTT	CASSLAGPDTQYF
TRBV27	NA	TRBJ2-5	NA	TGTGCCAGCAGCTCCGGACAGATAGCCCAAGAGACCCAGTACTTC	CASSSGQIAQETQYF
TRBV11-1	once	TRBJ2-1	NA	TGTGCCAGCAGCTTAGGATTAGGGCTAGCAGGGCATGAGCAGTTCTTC	CASSLGLGLAGHEQFF
TRBV10-3	NA	TRBJ1-1	TRBD1	TGTGCCATCAGTTACAGGGGGCTGGACACTGAAGCTTTCTTT	CAISYRGLDTEAFF
TRBV20-1	NA	TRBJ1-2	TRBD1	TGCAGTGCTATGGAGGGACAGGGGCAACCCTATGGCTACACCTTC	CSAMEGQGQPYGYTF
TRBV2	NA	TRBJ1-5	NA	TGTGCCAGCAGAAGAGAAGGGGCCGGGGGAGCCCAGCATTTT	CASRREGAGGAQHF
TRBV9	few	TRBJ1-1	NA	TGTGCCAGCAGCGTAGCCGGAGGAAACACTGAAGCTTTCTTT	CASSVAGGNTEAFF
TRBV10-1	few	TRBJ1-2	NA	TGCGCCAGCAGTGAAAGGGGCAACTATGGCTACACCTTC	CASSERGNYGYTF
TRBV20-1	NA	TRBJ2-7	NA	TGCAGTGCTAGTGGCGCGTTTGGGCTCCCCGAGCAGTACTTC	CSASGAFGLPEQYF
TRBV12-5	NA	TRBJ2-7	NA	TGTGCTAGTGGTAACGAGCAGTACTTC	CASGNEQYF
TRBV4-2	medium-sized	TRBJ2-7	NA	TGTGCCAGCAGCCCCCAGGGCTCCTACGAGCAGTACTTC	CASSPQGSYEQYF
TRBV18	NA	TRBJ2-1	TRBD2	TGTGCCAGCTCACCAGGCGCGGGAGACTACAATGAGCAGTTCTTC	CASSPGAGDYNEQFF
TRBV28	few	TRBJ2-1	NA	TGTGCCAGCAGTTTAAGAGCGCCTAGGGGGAATGAGCAGTTCTTC	CASSLRAPRGNEQFF
TRBV3-1	NA	TRBJ2-7	TRBD2	TGTGCCAGCAGCCAAACTAGCGGGAGTTACGAGCAGTACTTC	CASSQTSGSYEQYF
TRBV5-1	few	TRBJ2-7	NA	TGCGCCAGCAGCTTGGGTACAGGGATCTCCTACGAGCAGTACTTC	CASSLGTGISYEQYF
TRBV6-1	few	TRBJ1-5	NA	TGTGCCAGCAGTGACAGGGGCCTCAATCAGCCCCAGCATTTT	CASSDRGLNQPQHF
TRBV11-2	NA	TRBJ2-1	TRBD2	TGTGCCAGCAGCACCCGACTAGCGGGGGAATTCTCCTACAATGAGCAGTTCTTC	CASSTRLAGEFSYNEQFF
TRBV2	few	TRBJ1-2	NA	TGTGCCAGCAGGGGCGGGATGTGGGATGGCTACACCTTC	CASRGGMWDGYTF
TRBV7-6	NA	TRBJ2-3	NA	TGTGCCAGCAGCTTAGCGATCTTCGGGGAGGCAGATACGCAGTATTTT	CASSLAIFGEADTQYF
TRBV9	NA	TRBJ2-4	TRBD2	TGTGCCAGCAGTAAGACTAGCGGGAGTCTAAACATTCAGTACTTC	CASSKTSGSLNIQYF
TRBV12-3/TRBV12-4	few	TRBJ1-5	TRBD1	TGTGCCAGCAGTTTCGGGACAGGCCGGACCAATCAGCCCCAGCATTTT	CASSFGTGRTNQPQHF